One sample yielded the 20 T cell receptor beta chains listed below, sequenced in a study of OX40 agonist ivuxolimab in advanced cancers. The library was obtained by the immunoSEQ multiplex PCR assay. TCRdb's version of the immuneACCESS table is confined to in-frame rearrangements and falls short of the full clone set. An unresolved V gene accounts for under half of the shortfall where checked; the remainder is of unknown origin. The sample data list some 6,500 clones, and 55% to 75% of these were observed just once. The ten largest clonotypes hold roughly 18% of the sample. The material sequenced was CD4+ or CD8+ T cells sorted from blood, taken in a trial of the OX40 agonist ivuxolimab. The receptors originated from an adult with an advanced solid tumor such as melanoma, head and neck, liver or kidney cancer.

The J gene is TRBJ2-7, the V gene TRBV7-6; a possible D gene is TRBD2 (6 bases). Germline V gene lookup returns CDR1 SGHVS and CDR2 FNYEAQ. Trimming left V 5 bases short and J 3 bases short, with 11 bases between. The CDR3 contains 13 residues. The CDR3 nucleotides are TGTGCCAGCAGCGTCTCGGGGGACTACGAGCAGTACTTC. Amino acids: CASSVSGDYEQYF.

This clone was counted between two and nine times. The chain combines TRBV4-2 with TRBJ1-3; D unresolved. Trimming took 0 bases from V and 0 from J, leaving 9 bases between them. Per germline, CDR1 LGHNA and CDR2 YNFKEQ. The CDR3 is 16 residues long. The CDR3 region has the DNA TGTGCCAGCAGCCAAGACTGGGGAAGCTCTGGAAACACCATATATTTT. It is translated as CASSQDWGSSGNTIYF.

This clone has only a few counts. The rearrangement joins TRBV4-2 to TRBJ2-1; 9 bases are a match to TRBD2. CDR3 size: 15 residues. Germline CDR1 LGHNA, CDR2 YNFKEQ. J lost 5 bases, V lost 1 base, and 3 bases had no gene match. The CDR3 loop reads CASSQVAGGNNEQFF. Here the CDR3 DNA reads TGTGCCAGCAGCCAAGTGGCGGGAGGGAACAATGAGCAGTTCTTC.

The J gene is TRBJ2-6, the V gene TRBV6-4, with D maybe TRBD2 (5 bases). Per germline, CDR1 MRHNA and CDR2 SNTAGT. The CDR3 totals 14 residues. The ends were cut back, 3 bases at V and 4 bases at J, with 7 bases in the middle. The CDR3 protein is CASSEGEGANVLTF. In DNA, the CDR3 is TGTGCCAGCAGTGAGGGAGAGGGGGCCAACGTCCTGACTTTC.

Turning to this clone: This same CDR3 is encoded by further DNA sequences in the sample. The rearrangement uses TRBV5-1 and TRBJ2-7; 11 bases are shared with TRBD1. The V and J ends lost 2 bases and 5 bases, in that order; junction bases with no gene match: 6. The CDR3 runs to 15 residues. Germline assignment: CDR1 SGHRS and CDR2 YFSETQ. The CDR3 DNA is TGCGCCAGCAGCTTCGTAGGGACAGGGGGGAACGAGCAGTACTTC. Translated: CASSFVGTGGNEQYF.

This clone appeared once. CDR3 sequence reads: CASSLDGVRGNIQYF. CDR3 coding DNA: TGTGCCAGCAGCTTAGACGGGGTCAGGGGGAACATTCAGTACTTC. The chain has TRBV7-3 and TRBJ2-4, with TRBD1 identical over 7 bases. The V and J ends lost 2 bases and 7 bases, in that order; junction bases with no gene match: 8. Germline loops: CDR1 SGHTA, CDR2 FQGTGA. CDR3 length: 15 amino acids.

The chain recombines TRBV5-1 with TRBJ1-1; D uncertain. Germline V gene data show CDR1 as SGHRS and CDR2 as YFSETQ. Between the trimmed V and J ends, which lost 3 bases and 3 bases, there was a span of 18 bases. The CDR3 totals 16 residues. Written as DNA, the CDR3 is TGCGCCAGCAGCTCCATACGGACTGGGAGGGACACTGAAGCTTTCTTT. This sequence encodes CASSSIRTGRDTEAFF.

The chain uses TRBV28 and TRBJ1-2; TRBD1 aligns across 11 bases. This CDR3 has 15 residues. Trimming at V came to 6 bases and at J to 3 bases, leaving 6 bases not matched to a gene. Germline CDR1 is MDHEN and CDR2 is SYDVKM. The CDR3, as DNA: TGTGCCAGCAGCTTCCCGGGACAGGGGGACTATGGCTACACCTTC. Amino acid sequence: CASSFPGQGDYGYTF.

Judged by abundance, this clone is medium-sized. The V and J genes are TRBV27 and TRBJ2-2; D unresolved. V was cut by 8 bases and J by 4 bases, with 14 bases left in between. The CDR3 totals 14 residues. Germline lookup yields CDR1 MNHEY and CDR2 SMNVEV (reference sequence). The CDR3, as DNA: TGTGCCAGCCAATGGAGAAGCGTCACCGGGGAGCTGTTTTTT. Translating gives CASQWRSVTGELFF.

A word on this clone: The same CDR3 arises from other DNA sequences in this sample as well. The J gene is TRBJ2-7, the V gene TRBV7-8; 8 nucleotides line up with TRBD1. Germline V gives CDR1 SGHVS, CDR2 FQNEAQ. V trimming: 5 bases; J trimming: 1 base; junction bases outside the gene matches: 7. The CDR3 totals 15 residues. The CDR3 nucleotides are TGTGCCAGCAGCCCCCGACAGGGGCCGTCCTACGAGCAGTACTTC. Its protein product is CASSPRQGPSYEQYF. The full variable domain, in which reference TRBV7-8 and TRBJ2-7 provide the parts outside the CDR3, is GAGVSQSPRYKVAKRGQDVALRCDPISGHVSLFWYQQALGQGPEFLTYFQNEAQLDKSGLPSDRFFAERPEGSVSTLKIQRTQQEDSAVYLCASSPRQGPSYEQYFGPGTRLTVT.

The gene calls are TRBV6-1 and TRBJ2-7; 7 bases fit TRBD1. The CDR3 length is 14 residues. From germline, CDR1 is MNHNS and CDR2 SASEGT. V gave up 5 bases and J gave up 6 bases; unmatched junction bases: 10. The DNA of the CDR3 is TGTGCCAGCAGTTTTCGACAGGGCCACGCCGAGCAGTACTTC. Translating it yields CASSFRQGHAEQYF.

The chain recombines TRBV7-2 with TRBJ2-5; 11 positions match TRBD2. CDR3 length equals 15 residues. CDR1 is SGHTA and CDR2 is FQGNSA in the germline V gene. The ends lost 4 bases at V and 4 bases at J; junction bases unmatched: 5. In nucleotides, the CDR3 is TGTGCCAGCAGCTCCACCGGGACTAGCGGAGAGACCCAGTACTTC. It is translated as CASSSTGTSGETQYF. Together with reference TRBV7-2 and TRBJ2-5, the CDR3 gives the full variable domain: GAGVSQSPSNKVTEKGKDVELRCDPISGHTALYWYRQSLGQGLEFLIYFQGNSAPDKSGLPSDRFSAERTGGSVSTLTIQRTQQEDSAVYLCASSSTGTSGETQYFGPGTRLLVL.

V usage is TRBV29-1 and J usage is TRBJ2-4; D gene uncertain. V lost 7 bases and J 0 bases, leaving 13 bases between the germline ends. Germline V gene sequence: CDR1 SQVTM, CDR2 ANQGSEA. The CDR3 runs 14 residues. CDR3 DNA sequence: TGCAGCGCAACCTCAGTGGAAGCCAAAAACATTCAGTACTTC. Encoded protein: CSATSVEAKNIQYF.

The chain carries TRBV11-3 and TRBJ2-7, with D hard to call. V was cut by 8 bases and J by 0 bases, with 20 bases left in between. Germline V CDR1 and CDR2: SGHNT, YENEEA. The CDR3 has 16 amino acids. CDR3 region: CASPSRATWGSYEQYF. The CDR3 DNA reads TGTGCCAGCCCGAGCCGGGCAACTTGGGGCTCCTACGAGCAGTACTTC.

This chain joins TRBV6-1 and TRBJ1-1, with D unresolved. The CDR3 contains 13 residues. Germline V gene sequence: CDR1 MNHNS, CDR2 SASEGT. V shed 8 bases and J shed 2 bases, with 12 bases lying between them. CDR3 in amino acids: CASDPWGNTEAFF. CDR3 DNA sequence: TGTGCCAGCGATCCTTGGGGTAACACTGAAGCTTTCTTT.

The chain employs TRBV5-1 and TRBJ2-1; perhaps TRBD2 as D (6 bases). The CDR3 runs to 13 residues. Germline lookup yields CDR1 SGHRS and CDR2 YFSETQ. Trimming cost V 4 bases and J 4 bases, with 9 bases left between them. The CDR3 coding sequence is TGCGCCAGCAGCCTTAGCGGTTACAATGAGCAGTTCTTC. It is translated as CASSLSGYNEQFF.

This sequence joins TRBV6-1 and TRBJ2-2; D not certain. Between the trimmed V and J ends, which lost 8 bases and 4 bases, there was a span of 11 bases. The CDR3 contains 13 residues. From germline, CDR1 is MNHNS and CDR2 SASEGT. The CDR3 nucleotides are TGTGCCAGCTCCACCCCGGGCACCGGGGAGCTGTTTTTT. Its translation: CASSTPGTGELFF.

This rearrangement joins TRBV9 to TRBJ1-1; tentatively, D is TRBD1 (5 bases). Trimming removed 4 bases from V and 1 base from J, with 14 bases in between. This CDR3 region has 15 residues. Per the germline V gene, CDR1 is SGDLS and CDR2 is YYNGEE. CDR3 sequence reads: CASSFTGGANTEAFF. CDR3 sequence (DNA): TGTGCCAGCAGCTTCACGGGAGGGGCGAACACTGAAGCTTTCTTT. Full variable domain (missing parts from reference TRBV9 and TRBJ1-1): DSGVTQTPKHLITATGQRVTLRCSPRSGDLSVYWYQQSLDQGLQFLIQYYNGEERAKGNILERFSAQQFPDLHSELNLSSLELGDSALYFCASSFTGGANTEAFFGQGTRLTVV.

The CDR3 sequence is CASSVGTEQFF. Here the CDR3 DNA reads TGTGCCAGCAGCGTAGGGACAGAGCAGTTCTTC. The rearrangement joins TRBV9 to TRBJ2-1, with D perhaps matching TRBD1 (5 bases). Trimming cost V 0 bases and J 10 bases, with 5 bases left between them. This CDR3 is built from 11 residues. Germline lookup yields CDR1 SGDLS and CDR2 YYNGEE.

The chain is built from TRBV19 and TRBJ1-5; D is ambiguous. The V end lost 2 bases, the J end lost 7 bases, and 9 bases lay between the germline ends. Germline V gene data show CDR1 as LNHDA and CDR2 as SQIVND (reference sequence). The CDR3 runs 13 residues. The DNA for the CDR3 is TGTGCCAGTAGTATATGGGAGGGACAGCCCCAGCATTTT. Its translation: CASSIWEGQPQHF.